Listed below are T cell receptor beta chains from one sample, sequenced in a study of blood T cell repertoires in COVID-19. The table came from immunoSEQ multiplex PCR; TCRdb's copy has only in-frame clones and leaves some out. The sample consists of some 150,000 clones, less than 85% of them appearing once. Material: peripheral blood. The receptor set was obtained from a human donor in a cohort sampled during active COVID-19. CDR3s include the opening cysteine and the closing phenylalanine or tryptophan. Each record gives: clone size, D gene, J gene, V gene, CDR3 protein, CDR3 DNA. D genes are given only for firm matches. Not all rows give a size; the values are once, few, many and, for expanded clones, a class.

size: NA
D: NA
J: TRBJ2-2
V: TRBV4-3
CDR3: CASSQDYTGELFF
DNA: TGCGCCAGCAGCCAAGATTATACCGGGGAGCTGTTTTTT

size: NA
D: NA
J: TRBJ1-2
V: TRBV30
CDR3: CAWSTGDYGYTF
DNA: TGTGCCTGGAGTACCGGGGACTATGGCTACACCTTC

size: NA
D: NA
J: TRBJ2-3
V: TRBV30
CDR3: CAWSLLGRGGTDTQYF
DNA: TGTGCCTGGAGTCTCTTGGGGAGGGGGGGGACAGATACGCAGTATTTT

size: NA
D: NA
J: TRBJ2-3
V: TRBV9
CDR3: CASSVSGGTDTQYF
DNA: TGTGCCAGCAGCGTATCCGGGGGCACAGATACGCAGTATTTT

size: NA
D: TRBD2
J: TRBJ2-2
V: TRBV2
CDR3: CASRLGGLAGELFF
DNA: TGTGCCAGCCGACTGGGGGGGTTGGCCGGGGAGCTGTTTTTT

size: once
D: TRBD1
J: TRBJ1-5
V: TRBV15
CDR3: CATSRQQGRQPQHF
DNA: TGTGCCACCAGCAGACAACAGGGGAGGCAGCCCCAGCATTTT

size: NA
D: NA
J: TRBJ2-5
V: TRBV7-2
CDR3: CASSPPGLGQETQYF
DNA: TGTGCCAGCAGCCCGCCGGGACTGGGCCAAGAGACCCAGTACTTC

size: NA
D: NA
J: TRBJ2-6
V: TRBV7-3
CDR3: CASSYGTVSSGANVLTF
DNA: TGTGCCAGCAGCTACGGGACTGTTAGCTCTGGGGCCAACGTCCTGACTTTC

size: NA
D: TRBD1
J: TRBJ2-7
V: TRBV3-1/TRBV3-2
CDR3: CASSPTLTGKGYEQYF
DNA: TGTGCCAGCAGTCCTACGTTGACAGGGAAGGGCTACGAGCAGTACTTC

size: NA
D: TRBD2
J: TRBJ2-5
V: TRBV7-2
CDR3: CASSPRTSGGGETQYF
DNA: TGTGCCAGCAGCCCCCGGACTAGCGGGGGGGGAGAGACCCAGTACTTC

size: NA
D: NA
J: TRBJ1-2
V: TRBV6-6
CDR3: CASSYSGGTPYGYTF
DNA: TGTGCCAGCAGTTACTCTGGGGGGACTCCCTATGGCTACACCTTC

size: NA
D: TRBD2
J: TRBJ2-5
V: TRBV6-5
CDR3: CASRRGAWETQYF
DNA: TGTGCCAGCAGGCGGGGGGCCTGGGAGACCCAGTACTTC

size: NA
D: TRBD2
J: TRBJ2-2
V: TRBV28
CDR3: CASSLQLADGELFF
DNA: TGTGCCAGCAGTTTACAACTAGCGGACGGGGAGCTGTTTTTT

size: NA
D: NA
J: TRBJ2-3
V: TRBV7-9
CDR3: CASTTGTTDTQYF
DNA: TGTGCCAGCACAACAGGGACCACAGATACGCAGTATTTT

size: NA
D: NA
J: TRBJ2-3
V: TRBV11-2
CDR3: CASSSYGTRATDTQYF
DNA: TGTGCCAGCAGCAGTTACGGGACACGAGCCACAGATACGCAGTATTTT

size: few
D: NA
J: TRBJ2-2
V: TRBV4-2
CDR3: CASSQEPRSDTGELFF
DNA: TGTGCCAGCAGCCAAGAACCCCGGTCGGACACCGGGGAGCTGTTTTTT

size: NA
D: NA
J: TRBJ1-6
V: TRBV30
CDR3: CAWSPFPGLGSPLHF
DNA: TGTGCCTGGAGCCCCTTCCCGGGTTTAGGCTCACCCCTCCACTTT

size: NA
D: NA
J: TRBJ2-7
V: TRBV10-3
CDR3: CATHSPLPTGHYEQYF
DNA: TGTGCCACCCATTCCCCACTACCGACAGGACACTACGAGCAGTACTTC

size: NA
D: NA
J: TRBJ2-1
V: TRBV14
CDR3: CASSQRLAQTYNEQFF
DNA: TGTGCCAGCAGCCAGCGGCTAGCGCAAACCTACAATGAGCAGTTCTTC

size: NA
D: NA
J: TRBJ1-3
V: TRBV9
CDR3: CASSPFGLSGNTIYF
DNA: TGTGCCAGCAGCCCCTTCGGTCTCTCTGGAAACACCATATATTTT

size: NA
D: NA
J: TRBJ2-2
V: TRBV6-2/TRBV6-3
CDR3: CASSYSAARANTGELFF
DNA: TGTGCCAGCAGTTACTCCGCGGCGCGGGCGAACACCGGGGAGCTGTTTTTT

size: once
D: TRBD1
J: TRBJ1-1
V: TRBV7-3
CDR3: CASSTGQGTEAFF
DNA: TGTGCCAGCAGCACGGGACAGGGAACTGAAGCTTTCTTT

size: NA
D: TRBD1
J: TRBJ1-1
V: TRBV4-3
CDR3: CASSPGGTGIDETEAFF
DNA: TGCGCCAGCAGCCCTGGGGGGACAGGGATCGACGAAACTGAAGCTTTCTTT

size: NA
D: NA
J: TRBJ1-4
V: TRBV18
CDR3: CASSLQSTNEKLFF
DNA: TGTGCCAGCTCACTACAGAGTACTAATGAAAAACTGTTTTTT

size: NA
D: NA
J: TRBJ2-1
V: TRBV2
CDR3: CASSLTGSTYNEQFF
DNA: TGTGCCAGCAGTCTTACAGGGAGCACCTACAATGAGCAGTTCTTC